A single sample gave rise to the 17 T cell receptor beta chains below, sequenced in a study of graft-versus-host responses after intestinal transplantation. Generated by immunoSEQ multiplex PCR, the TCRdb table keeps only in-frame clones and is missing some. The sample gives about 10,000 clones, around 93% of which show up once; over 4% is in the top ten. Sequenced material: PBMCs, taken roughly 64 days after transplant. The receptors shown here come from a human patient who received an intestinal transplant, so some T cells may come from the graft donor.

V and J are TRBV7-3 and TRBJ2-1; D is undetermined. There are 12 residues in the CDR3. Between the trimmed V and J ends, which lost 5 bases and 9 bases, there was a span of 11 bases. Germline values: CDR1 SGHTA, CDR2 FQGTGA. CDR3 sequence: CASSHGRGEQFF. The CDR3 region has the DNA TGTGCCAGCAGCCATGGGCGAGGTGAGCAGTTCTTC.

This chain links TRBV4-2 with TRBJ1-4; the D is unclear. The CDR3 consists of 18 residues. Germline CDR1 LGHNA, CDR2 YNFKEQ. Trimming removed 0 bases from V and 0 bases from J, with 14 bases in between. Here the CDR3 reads CASSQDLIIGTTNEKLFF. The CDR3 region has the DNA TGTGCCAGCAGCCAAGATTTGATTATCGGGACAACTAATGAAAAACTGTTTTTT.

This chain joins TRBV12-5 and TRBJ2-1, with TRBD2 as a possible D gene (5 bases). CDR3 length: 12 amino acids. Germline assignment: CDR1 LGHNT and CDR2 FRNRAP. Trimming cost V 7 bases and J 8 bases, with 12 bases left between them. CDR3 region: CASAWTGDEQFF. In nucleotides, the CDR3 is TGTGCTAGTGCCTGGACTGGCGATGAGCAGTTCTTC.

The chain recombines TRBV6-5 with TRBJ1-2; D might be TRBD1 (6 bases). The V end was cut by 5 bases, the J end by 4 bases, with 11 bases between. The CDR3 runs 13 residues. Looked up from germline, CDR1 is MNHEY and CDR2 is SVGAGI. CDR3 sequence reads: CASSEDRFYGYTF. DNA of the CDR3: TGTGCCAGCAGTGAAGACAGGTTCTATGGCTACACCTTC.

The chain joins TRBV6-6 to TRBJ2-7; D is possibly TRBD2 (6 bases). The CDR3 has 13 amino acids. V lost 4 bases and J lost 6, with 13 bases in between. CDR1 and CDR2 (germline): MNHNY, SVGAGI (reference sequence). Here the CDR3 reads CASSLGGQSEQYF. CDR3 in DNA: TGTGCCAGCAGTTTGGGGGGTCAGTCCGAGCAGTACTTC.

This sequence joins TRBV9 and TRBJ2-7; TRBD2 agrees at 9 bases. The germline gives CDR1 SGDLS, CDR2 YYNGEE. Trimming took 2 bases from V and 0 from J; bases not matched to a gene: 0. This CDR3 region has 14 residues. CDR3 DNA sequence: TGTGCCAGCAGCGTGACTAGCGGCTCCTACGAGCAGTACTTC. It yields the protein CASSVTSGSYEQYF.

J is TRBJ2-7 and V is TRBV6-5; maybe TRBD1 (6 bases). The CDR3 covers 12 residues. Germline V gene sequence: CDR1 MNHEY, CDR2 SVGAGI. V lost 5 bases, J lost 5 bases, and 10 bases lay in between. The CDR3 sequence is CASSTGSHEQYF. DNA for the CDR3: TGTGCCAGCAGTACAGGGTCCCACGAGCAGTACTTC.

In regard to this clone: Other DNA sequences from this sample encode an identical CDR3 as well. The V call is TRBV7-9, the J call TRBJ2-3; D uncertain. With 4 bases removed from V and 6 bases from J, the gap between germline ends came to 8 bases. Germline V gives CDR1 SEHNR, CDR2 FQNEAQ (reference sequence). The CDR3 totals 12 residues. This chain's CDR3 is CASSSPGDTQYF. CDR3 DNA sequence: TGTGCCAGCAGCTCCCCGGGCGATACGCAGTATTTT.

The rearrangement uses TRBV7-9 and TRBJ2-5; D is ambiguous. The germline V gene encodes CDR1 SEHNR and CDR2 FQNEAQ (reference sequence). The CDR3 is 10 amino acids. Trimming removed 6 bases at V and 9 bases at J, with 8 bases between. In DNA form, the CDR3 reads TGTGCCAGCAGAGCTGAGGCCCAGTACTTC. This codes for CASRAEAQYF.

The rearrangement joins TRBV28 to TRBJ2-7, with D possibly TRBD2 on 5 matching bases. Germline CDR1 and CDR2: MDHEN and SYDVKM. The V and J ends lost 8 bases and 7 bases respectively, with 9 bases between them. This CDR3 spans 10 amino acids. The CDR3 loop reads CASRRGEQYF. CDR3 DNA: TGTGCCAGCCGTCGGGGAGAGCAGTACTTC.

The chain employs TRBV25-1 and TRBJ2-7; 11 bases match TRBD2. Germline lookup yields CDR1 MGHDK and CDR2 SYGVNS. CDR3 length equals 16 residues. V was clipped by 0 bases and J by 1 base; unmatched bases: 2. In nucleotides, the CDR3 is TGTGCCAGCAGTGAATACGGGACTAGCGGTTCCTACGAGCAGTACTTC. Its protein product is CASSEYGTSGSYEQYF.

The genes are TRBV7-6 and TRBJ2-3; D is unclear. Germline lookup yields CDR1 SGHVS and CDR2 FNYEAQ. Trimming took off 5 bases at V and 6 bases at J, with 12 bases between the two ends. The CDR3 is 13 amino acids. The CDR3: CASSLSVGDTQYF. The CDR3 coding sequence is TGTGCCAGCAGCCTAAGTGTTGGGGATACGCAGTATTTT. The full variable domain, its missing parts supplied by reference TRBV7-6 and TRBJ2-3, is GAGVSQSPRYKVTKRGQDVALRCDPISGHVSLYWYRQALGQGPEFLTYFNYEAQQDKSGLPNDRFSAERPEGSISTLTIQRTEQRDSAMYRCASSLSVGDTQYFGPGTRLTVL.

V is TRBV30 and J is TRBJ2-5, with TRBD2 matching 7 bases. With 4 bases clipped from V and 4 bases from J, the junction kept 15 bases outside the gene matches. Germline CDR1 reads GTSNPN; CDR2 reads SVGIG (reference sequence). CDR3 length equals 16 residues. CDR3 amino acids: CAWKPRGRATVETQYF. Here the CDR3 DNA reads TGTGCCTGGAAACCCCGAGGGAGGGCCACGGTAGAGACCCAGTACTTC.

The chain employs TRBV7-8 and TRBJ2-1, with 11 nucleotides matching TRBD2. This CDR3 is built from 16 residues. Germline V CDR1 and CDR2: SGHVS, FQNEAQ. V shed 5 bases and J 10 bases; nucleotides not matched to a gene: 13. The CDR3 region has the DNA TGTGCCAGCAGCCCGCCGGGACTAGCGGTTGGGGGGGAGCAGTTCTTC. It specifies CASSPPGLAVGGEQFF.

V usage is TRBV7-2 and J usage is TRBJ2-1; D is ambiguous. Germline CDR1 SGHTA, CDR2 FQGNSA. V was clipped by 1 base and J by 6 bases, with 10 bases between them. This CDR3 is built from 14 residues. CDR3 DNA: TGTGCCAGCAGCTTAGAAGTCTCCCTCAATGAGCAGTTCTTC. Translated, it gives CASSLEVSLNEQFF.

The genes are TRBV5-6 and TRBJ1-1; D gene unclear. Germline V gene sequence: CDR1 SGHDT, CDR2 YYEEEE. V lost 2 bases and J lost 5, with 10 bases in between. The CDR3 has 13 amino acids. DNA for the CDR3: TGTGCCAGCAGCTTCCGGGTGGGGACTGAAGCTTTCTTT. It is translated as CASSFRVGTEAFF.

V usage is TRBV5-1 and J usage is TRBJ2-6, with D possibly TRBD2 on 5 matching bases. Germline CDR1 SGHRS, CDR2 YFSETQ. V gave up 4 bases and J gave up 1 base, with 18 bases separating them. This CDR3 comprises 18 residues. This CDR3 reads CASSVALGEPSGANVLTF. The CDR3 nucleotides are TGCGCCAGCAGCGTAGCCCTGGGAGAGCCATCTGGGGCCAACGTCCTGACTTTC.